This T cell receptor (beta chain) was profiled in a study of T cell repertoires in cytomegalovirus infection. Across the study: Use of recently identified HLA-C-restricted and well-studied HLA-B-restricted CMV epitopes was part of the study. It was the public TCR beta signatures that indicated both CMV infection and matching HLA type. Study results and caveats: The cumulative frequency of public TCR beta families distinguished individuals who carried CMV together with the relevant HLA. What dominated the ex vivo response were HLA-C-restricted CMV-specific TCR beta clonotypes.

Via MiXCR, TCRdb re-called the reads, giving one row per CDR3 protein. The repertoire holds about 58,000 distinct CDR3 sequences, with around 18% as singletons. To note about this clonotype: The target antigen is unknown.

V dropped 10 bases and J dropped 1 base, with 14 bases sitting between them. The CDR3 spans 14 residues. Germline CDR1 is SNHLY and CDR2 is FYNNEI. This receptor was taken from a human donor in good health (CMV status not recorded). Some clones in this sample may be carry-over from other donors' samples. This sample comprised CD8+ T cells from cultured PBMCs, obtained from culture after CMV antigen stimulation. The chain recombines TRBV2 with TRBJ2-1, with D possibly matching TRBD2 (6 bases). DNA of the CDR3: TGTGCCACCTCCGGGACTGCGTCCTACAATGAGCAGTTCTTC. Residues: CATSGTASYNEQFF.